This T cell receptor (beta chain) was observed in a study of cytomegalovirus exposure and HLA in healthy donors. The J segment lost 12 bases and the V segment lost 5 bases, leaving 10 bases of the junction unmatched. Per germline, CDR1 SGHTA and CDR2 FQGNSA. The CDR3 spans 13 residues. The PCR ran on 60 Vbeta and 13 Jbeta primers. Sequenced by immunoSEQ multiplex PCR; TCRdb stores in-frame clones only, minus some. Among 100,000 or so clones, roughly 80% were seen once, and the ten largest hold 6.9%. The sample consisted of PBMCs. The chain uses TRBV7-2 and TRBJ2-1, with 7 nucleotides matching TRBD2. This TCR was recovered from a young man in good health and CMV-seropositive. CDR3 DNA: TGTGCCAGCAGCGTGGATGGACTAGGACCGCAGTTCTTC. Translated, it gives CASSVDGLGPQFF.